The 2 T cell receptor beta chains in this list originate from one sample, sequenced in a study of blood T cell repertoires in COVID-19. The table came from immunoSEQ multiplex PCR; TCRdb's copy has only in-frame clones and leaves some out. The sample has tens of thousands of clones, about 87% seen once. Sequencing was performed on peripheral blood. The source of these receptors is a human donor in a cohort sampled during active COVID-19.

This clone was seen a handful of times. J is TRBJ2-1 and V is TRBV11-3; TRBD2 matches 10 bases. The CDR3 sequence is 14 residues long. Losses at the gene ends were 0 bases for V and 7 bases for J; bases not matched to a gene: 0. Germline values: CDR1 SGHNT, CDR2 YENEEA. The CDR3 DNA sequence: TGTGCCAGCAGCTTAGAACTAGCGGGGAATGAGCAGTTCTTC. This translates into CASSLELAGNEQFF.

The V gene is TRBV27, the J gene TRBJ1-1; 10 bases align to TRBD1. V lost 7 bases to trimming and J lost 0 bases; unmatched junction nucleotides: 8. CDR1 is MNHEY, CDR2 SMNVEV, per germline (reference sequence). CDR3 length: 16 amino acids. Written as DNA, the CDR3 is TGTGCCAGCACCAGGACAGGGGGGCTTTTGAACACTGAAGCTTTCTTT. Encoded protein: CASTRTGGLLNTEAFF.